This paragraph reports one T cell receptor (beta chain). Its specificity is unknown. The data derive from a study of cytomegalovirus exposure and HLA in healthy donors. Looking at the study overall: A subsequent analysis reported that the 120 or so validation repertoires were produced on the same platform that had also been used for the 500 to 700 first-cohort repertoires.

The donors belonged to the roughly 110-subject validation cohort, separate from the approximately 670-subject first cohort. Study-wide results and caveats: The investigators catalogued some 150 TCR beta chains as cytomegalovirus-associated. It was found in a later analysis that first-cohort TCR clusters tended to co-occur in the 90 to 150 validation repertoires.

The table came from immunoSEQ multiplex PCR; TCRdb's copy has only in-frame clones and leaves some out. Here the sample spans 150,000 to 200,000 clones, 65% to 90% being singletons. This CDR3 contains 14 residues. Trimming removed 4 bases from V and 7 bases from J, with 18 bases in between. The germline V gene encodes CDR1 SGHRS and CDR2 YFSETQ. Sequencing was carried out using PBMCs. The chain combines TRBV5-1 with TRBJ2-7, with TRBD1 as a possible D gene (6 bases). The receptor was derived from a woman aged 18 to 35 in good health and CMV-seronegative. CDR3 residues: CASSPRTDMGEQYF. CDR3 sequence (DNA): TGCGCCAGCAGCCCGAGGACAGACATGGGAGAGCAGTACTTC.